These 28 T cell receptor beta chains originate from one sample sequenced in a study of control samples from healthy donors and cancer patients. Sequencing was performed with immunoSEQ multiplex PCR; in TCRdb, only in-frame clones are kept and a portion is missing. The table records about 170,000 clones, around 90% of them present only once. Sample: blood. All receptors derive from a woman aged 40 to 50 in good health.

The gene calls are TRBV7-6 and TRBJ1-1; 8 nucleotides align to TRBD1. There are 16 residues in the CDR3. After removal of 2 bases from V and 2 bases from J, the junction contained 7 bases not matched to a gene. Germline V gives CDR1 SGHVS, CDR2 FNYEAQ. The CDR3 region is CASSLIQGGTNTEAFF. The CDR3 DNA follows: TGTGCCAGCAGCTTAATACAGGGGGGAACTAACACTGAAGCTTTCTTT.

This clone has only one observation. The genes are TRBV5-6 and TRBJ2-5, with D unresolved. This CDR3 comprises 14 residues. In germline, CDR1 is SGHDT, CDR2 YYEEEE. V was clipped by 1 base and J by 2 bases, with 9 bases between them. CDR3 residues: CASSLRRKQETQYF. CDR3 nucleotide sequence: TGTGCCAGCAGCTTGCGCAGAAAGCAAGAGACCCAGTACTTC.

The chain combines TRBV9 with TRBJ1-2; D unresolved. CDR1 and CDR2 (germline): SGDLS, YYNGEE. The CDR3 runs 13 residues. Between the trimmed V and J ends, which lost 4 bases and 5 bases, there was a span of 12 bases. CDR3 sequence (DNA): TGTGCCAGCAGCTCCCAGTTTGAATATGGCTACACCTTC. Translating it yields CASSSQFEYGYTF.

The V gene is TRBV19, the J gene TRBJ2-3; a possible D gene is TRBD2 (5 bases). V was trimmed by 6 bases and J by 6 bases, leaving 19 bases between them. This CDR3 has 15 residues. Germline V gives CDR1 LNHDA, CDR2 SQIVND (reference sequence). DNA for the CDR3: TGTGCCAGTAGGCAAACCTCCGGGGTGTGGGATACGCAGTATTTT. It encodes CASRQTSGVWDTQYF.

This chain uses TRBV5-6 with TRBJ1-6; D ambiguous. CDR1 and CDR2 from the germline V gene are SGHDT and YYEEEE. The V end lost 0 bases, the J end lost 0 bases, and 7 bases lay between the germline ends. The CDR3 is 16 residues long. The CDR3 bases are TGTGCCAGCAGCTTGGAGGCCTACTCCTATAATTCACCCCTCCACTTT. Translation: CASSLEAYSYNSPLHF.

The CDR3 nucleotides are TGCGCCAGCAGCTCTCGGGAGCTCACCTATAATTCACCCCTCCACTTT. Its translation: CASSSRELTYNSPLHF. The chain is built from TRBV5-1 and TRBJ1-6; D gene unclear. V was shortened by 3 bases and J by 2 bases, with 12 bases between the two germline ends. CDR3 length equals 16 residues. Germline V gene sequence: CDR1 SGHRS, CDR2 YFSETQ.

This chain joins TRBV15 and TRBJ2-1; D is possibly TRBD1 (6 bases). CDR3 length equals 15 residues. Germline V gene sequence: CDR1 LNHNV, CDR2 YYDKDF (reference sequence). Trimming pared 0 bases from V and 3 bases from J, leaving 9 bases between. The CDR3 spells CATSRDVRGYNEQFF. The CDR3 nucleotides read TGTGCCACCAGCAGAGATGTCAGGGGCTACAATGAGCAGTTCTTC.

The gene calls are TRBV30 and TRBJ2-3; 9 nucleotides match TRBD2. Per germline, CDR1 GTSNPN and CDR2 SVGIG (reference sequence). Trimming at V came to 3 bases and at J to 1 base, leaving 8 bases not matched to a gene. CDR3 length: 16 amino acids. The CDR3 DNA sequence: TGTGCCTGGAGCAACCTGACTAGCGGCTGCACAGATACGCAGTATTTT. Protein: CAWSNLTSGCTDTQYF.

This sequence joins TRBV6-5 and TRBJ2-1; D is unclear. Trimming shortened V by 0 bases and J by 1 base, and 7 bases separated the two germline ends. Per the germline V gene, CDR1 is MNHEY and CDR2 is SVGAGI. There are 15 residues in the CDR3. Here the CDR3 DNA reads TGTGCCAGCAGTTACTCGGCGGAATCCTACAATGAGCAGTTCTTC. Amino acids: CASSYSAESYNEQFF.

The chain has TRBV3-1 (or the pseudogene TRBV3-2) and TRBJ2-7; the D gene is possibly TRBD2 (5 bases). Trimming pared 1 base from V and 9 bases from J, leaving 13 bases between. In germline, CDR1 is LGHDT, CDR2 YNNKEL (reference sequence). This CDR3 contains 13 residues. The DNA for the CDR3 is TGTGCCAGCAGCCAAGGTATCATTGAGGGGCAGTACTTC. This codes for CASSQGIIEGQYF.

The chain combines TRBV3-1 (or the pseudogene TRBV3-2) with TRBJ1-2; D is unclear. Germline CDR1 and CDR2: LGHDT and YNNKEL (reference sequence). The CDR3 sequence is 14 residues long. With 1 base removed from V and 3 bases from J, the gap between germline ends came to 9 bases. This chain's CDR3 is CASSQALEHYGYTF. The CDR3 DNA sequence: TGTGCCAGCAGCCAAGCATTGGAGCACTATGGCTACACCTTC.

The chain recombines TRBV19 with TRBJ2-1; 7 nucleotides line up with TRBD2. This CDR3 spans 12 amino acids. Trimming removed 3 bases from V and 9 bases from J; junction bases left unmatched: 2. Per germline, CDR1 LNHDA and CDR2 SQIVND (reference sequence). CDR3 region: CASSIGGTEQFF. The CDR3 nucleotides read TGTGCCAGTAGTATCGGGGGGACTGAGCAGTTCTTC.

With regard to this clone: At one end, the junction sequence differs from germline, possibly due to a read error. The chain employs TRBV29-1 and TRBJ2-3, with TRBD1 as a possible D gene (6 bases). There are 14 residues in the CDR3. The V gene's germline CDR1 is SQVTM and CDR2 ANQGSEA. The CDR3, as DNA: TGCAGCGTCGAAGCCAGGGGTCTGGGTGATACGCAGTATTTT. Its translation is CSVEARGLGDTQYF.

This chain connects TRBV7-2 to TRBJ2-1; 11 positions match TRBD2. CDR1 and CDR2 (germline): SGHTA, FQGNSA. This CDR3 has 16 amino acids. V was clipped by 0 bases and J by 8 bases; unmatched bases: 6. In nucleotides, the CDR3 is TGTGCCAGCAGCTTAGCTAGCGGGGGGGCCCTCTATGAGCAGTTCTTC. This translates into CASSLASGGALYEQFF.

The CDR3 spells CASSPPPGRTYEQYF. CDR3 DNA sequence: TGTGCCAGCTCACCACCGCCGGGGCGAACCTACGAGCAGTACTTC. The V gene is TRBV18, the J gene TRBJ2-7; either TRBD1 or TRBD2 may supply D (5 bases each). This CDR3 has 15 amino acids. Trimming cost V 0 bases and J 2 bases, with 11 bases left between them. Germline CDR1 KGHSH, CDR2 LQKENI.

The chain uses TRBV12-5 and TRBJ2-3; D call uncertain. This CDR3 has 15 amino acids. Per germline, CDR1 LGHNT and CDR2 FRNRAP. Between the trimmed V and J ends, which lost 7 bases and 2 bases, there was a span of 16 bases. CDR3 nucleotides: TGTGCTAGTGCCCCGGCCGGGTTGGCCACAGATACGCAGTATTTT. Its protein product is CASAPAGLATDTQYF.

This clone came up once. Other DNA sequences in this specimen translate into the identical CDR3. This chain connects TRBV6-5 to TRBJ2-7, with D maybe TRBD2 (6 bases). CDR1 is MNHEY, CDR2 SVGAGI, per germline. There are 11 residues in the CDR3. Between the trimmed V and J ends, which lost 6 bases and 3 bases, there was a span of 6 bases. Written as DNA, the CDR3 is TGTGCCAGCAGGGAGGGCTACGAGCAGTACTTC. Protein product: CASREGYEQYF.

The chain couples TRBV4-1 to TRBJ2-3; 7 nucleotides agree with TRBD1. This CDR3 is 16 amino acids long. The germline gives CDR1 MGHRA, CDR2 YSYEKL. Trimming took 3 bases from V and 2 from J; bases not matched to a gene: 8. In DNA form, the CDR3 reads TGCGCCAGCAGCCAGCCGGACAGGAATCCCACAGATACGCAGTATTTT. Translated: CASSQPDRNPTDTQYF.

This clone was observed a single time. V is TRBV3-1 (or the pseudogene TRBV3-2) and J is TRBJ1-2; 8 nucleotides match TRBD1. The V gene end was trimmed by 4 bases and the J gene end by 0 bases; junction bases not matched to a gene: 16. Germline V gene data show CDR1 as LGHDT and CDR2 as YNNKEL (reference sequence). The CDR3 sequence is 19 residues long. CDR3 protein: CASSLSGARGQGSNYGYTF. The CDR3 DNA is TGTGCCAGCAGCCTCTCCGGGGCCCGAGGACAGGGATCTAACTATGGCTACACCTTC.

The chain recombines TRBV27 with TRBJ2-7, with D possibly being TRBD2 (5 bases). Germline CDR1 is MNHEY and CDR2 is SMNVEV (reference sequence). CDR3 length: 14 amino acids. Between the trimmed V and J ends, which lost 6 bases and 1 base, there was a span of 13 bases. The CDR3 spells CASSLGLGSYEQYF. CDR3 DNA sequence: TGTGCCAGCAGCCTCGGACTGGGATCCTACGAGCAGTACTTC.

This chain uses TRBV6-2 or TRBV6-3 with TRBJ1-1, with 8 bases aligning to TRBD1. Germline V CDR1 and CDR2: MNHEY, SVGEGT. J lost 8 bases, V lost 4 bases, and 6 bases had no gene match. CDR3 length: 13 residues. The CDR3 spells CASSLGGTGEAFF. Here the CDR3 DNA reads TGTGCCAGCAGTTTAGGGGGGACAGGCGAAGCTTTCTTT.

This chain joins TRBV11-2 and TRBJ2-7; no clear D gene. CDR1 and CDR2 from the germline V gene are SGHAT and FQNNGV. The V end was cut by 1 base, the J end by 6 bases, with 10 bases between. There are 13 residues in the CDR3. CDR3 bases: TGTGCCAGCAGCTTAGCACCCTCTCTCGAGCAGTACTTC. It encodes CASSLAPSLEQYF. Combining the CDR3 with reference TRBV11-2 and TRBJ2-7 gives the whole variable domain EAGVAQSPRYKIIEKRQSVAFWCNPISGHATLYWYQQILGQGPKLLIQFQNNGVVDDSQLPKDRFSAERLKGVDSTLKIQPAKLEDSAVYLCASSLAPSLEQYFGPGTRLTVT.

This sequence joins TRBV19 and TRBJ2-5, with 7 bases fitting TRBD1. Germline V gene data show CDR1 as LNHDA and CDR2 as SQIVND (reference sequence). V trimming: 8 bases; J trimming: 5 bases; junction bases outside the gene matches: 11. The CDR3 loop spans 14 amino acids. The CDR3 protein is CASGGQSKRETQYF. The CDR3 DNA sequence: TGTGCCAGTGGGGGACAGTCAAAGCGGGAGACCCAGTACTTC.

The chain is built from TRBV3-1 (or the pseudogene TRBV3-2) and TRBJ1-2; 12 nucleotides agree with TRBD1. CDR1 and CDR2 (germline): LGHDT, YNNKEL (reference sequence). The J segment lost 5 bases and the V segment lost 1 base, leaving 8 bases of the junction unmatched. This CDR3 has 17 residues. The CDR3 sequence is CASSQGSSGQGAYGYTF. The CDR3 nucleotides are TGTGCCAGCAGCCAAGGCAGCTCGGGACAGGGGGCATATGGCTACACCTTC.

This clone has a single count. The V gene is TRBV7-2, the J gene TRBJ1-2, with 9 bases fitting TRBD1. After removal of 2 bases from V and 7 bases from J, the junction contained 5 bases not matched to a gene. The V gene's germline CDR1 is SGHTA and CDR2 FQGNSA. CDR3 length: 14 residues. DNA for the CDR3: TGTGCCAGCAGCTTATGGGACAGGGTTCTTGGCTACACCTTC. Translated: CASSLWDRVLGYTF.

The chain is built from TRBV4-1 and TRBJ2-3, with 7 bases identical to TRBD1. The CDR3 length is 15 residues. V was pared by 4 bases and J by 2 bases, with 6 bases of the junction left unmatched. The V gene's germline CDR1 is MGHRA and CDR2 YSYEKL. CDR3: CASSREGQYTDTQYF. In nucleotides, the CDR3 is TGCGCCAGCAGCCGAGAGGGACAGTACACAGATACGCAGTATTTT.

The chain couples TRBV7-9 to TRBJ2-2; D is ambiguous. Germline CDR1 and CDR2: SEHNR and FQNEAQ (reference sequence). CDR3 length: 15 amino acids. The V end lost 1 base, the J end lost 0 bases, and 6 bases lay between the germline ends. The CDR3 reads CASSLGNANTGELFF. The CDR3 DNA reads TGTGCCAGCAGCTTAGGGAATGCGAACACCGGGGAGCTGTTTTTT.

Here the CDR3 reads CASQGYATNEKLFF. DNA for the CDR3: TGTGCCAGCCAGGGGTATGCAACTAATGAAAAACTGTTTTTT. The chain couples TRBV28 to TRBJ1-4; TRBD1 is a possible D gene (6 bases). V gave up 8 bases and J gave up 0 bases, with 10 bases separating them. The germline V gene has CDR1 MDHEN and CDR2 SYDVKM. The CDR3 is 14 amino acids.